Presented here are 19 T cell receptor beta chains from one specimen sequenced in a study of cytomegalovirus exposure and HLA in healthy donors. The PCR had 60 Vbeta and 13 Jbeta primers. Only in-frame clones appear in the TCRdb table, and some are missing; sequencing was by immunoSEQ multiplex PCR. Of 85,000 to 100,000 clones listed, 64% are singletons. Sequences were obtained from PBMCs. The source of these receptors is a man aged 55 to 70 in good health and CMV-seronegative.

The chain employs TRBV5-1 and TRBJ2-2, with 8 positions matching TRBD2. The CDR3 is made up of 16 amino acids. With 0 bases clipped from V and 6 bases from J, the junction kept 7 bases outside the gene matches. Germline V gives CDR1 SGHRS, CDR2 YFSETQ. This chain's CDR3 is CASSLGTSQEAGELFF. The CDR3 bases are TGCGCCAGCAGCTTGGGGACTAGCCAAGAGGCCGGGGAGCTGTTTTTT.

The CDR3 region is CASSRQGADLNYGYTF. CDR3 DNA: TGTGCCAGTAGCCGACAGGGGGCCGACTTAAACTATGGCTACACCTTC. V is TRBV19 and J is TRBJ1-2; TRBD1 agrees at 10 bases. The CDR3 is made up of 16 amino acids. Germline trimming cut 6 bases from V and 2 bases from J; bases unmatched to any gene: 9. Germline CDR1 is LNHDA and CDR2 is SQIVND (reference sequence).

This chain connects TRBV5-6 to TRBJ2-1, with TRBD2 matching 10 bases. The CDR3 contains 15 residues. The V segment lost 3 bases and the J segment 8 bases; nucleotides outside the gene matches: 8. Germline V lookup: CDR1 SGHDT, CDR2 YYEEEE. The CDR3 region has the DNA TGTGCCAGCAGCTGGGGACTAGCGATGAAAGATGAGCAGTTCTTC. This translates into CASSWGLAMKDEQFF.

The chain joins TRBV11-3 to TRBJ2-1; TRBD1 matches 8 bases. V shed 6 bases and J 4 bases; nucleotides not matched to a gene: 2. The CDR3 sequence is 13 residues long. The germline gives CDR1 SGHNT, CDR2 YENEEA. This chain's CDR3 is CASSRDRYNEQFF. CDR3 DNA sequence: TGTGCCAGCAGTAGGGACAGGTACAATGAGCAGTTCTTC.

CDR3 protein: CASSIQGATLFSDEQYF. The CDR3 nucleotides are TGTGCCAGTAGTATCCAGGGGGCAACTTTATTTAGCGACGAGCAGTACTTC. The chain combines TRBV19 with TRBJ2-7; TRBD1 matches 8 bases. The CDR3 contains 17 residues. Germline V gene lookup returns CDR1 LNHDA and CDR2 SQIVND (reference sequence). With 3 bases clipped from V and 5 bases from J, the junction kept 15 bases outside the gene matches.

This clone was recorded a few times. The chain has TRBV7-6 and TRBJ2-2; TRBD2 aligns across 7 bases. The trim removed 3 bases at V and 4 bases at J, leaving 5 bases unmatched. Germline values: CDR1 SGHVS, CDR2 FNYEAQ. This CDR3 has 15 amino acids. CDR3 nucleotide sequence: TGTGCCAGCAGCTTGTCGGGAGGTGGCACCGGGGAGCTGTTTTTT. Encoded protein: CASSLSGGGTGELFF.

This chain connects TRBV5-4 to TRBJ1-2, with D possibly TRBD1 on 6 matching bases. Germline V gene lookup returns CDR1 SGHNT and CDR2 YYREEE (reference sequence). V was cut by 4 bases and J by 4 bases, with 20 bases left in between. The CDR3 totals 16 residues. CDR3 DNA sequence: TGTGCCAGCAGCAACCCTCCCCTGGGGGCGAGCTATGGCTACACCTTC. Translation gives CASSNPPLGASYGYTF.

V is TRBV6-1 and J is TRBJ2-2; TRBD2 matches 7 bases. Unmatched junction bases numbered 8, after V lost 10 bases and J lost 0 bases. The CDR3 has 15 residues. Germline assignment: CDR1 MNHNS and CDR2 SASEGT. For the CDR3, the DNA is TGTGCCACTTTCGGGGGGTACCCGAACACCGGGGAGCTGTTTTTT. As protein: CATFGGYPNTGELFF.

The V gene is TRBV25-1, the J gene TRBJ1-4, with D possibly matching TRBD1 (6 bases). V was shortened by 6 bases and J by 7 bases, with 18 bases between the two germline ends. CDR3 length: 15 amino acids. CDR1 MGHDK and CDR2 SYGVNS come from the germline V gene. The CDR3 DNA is TGTGCCAGCAGCCCAAGCCGGGGGGCTGGTGAAAAACTGTTTTTT. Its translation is CASSPSRGAGEKLFF.

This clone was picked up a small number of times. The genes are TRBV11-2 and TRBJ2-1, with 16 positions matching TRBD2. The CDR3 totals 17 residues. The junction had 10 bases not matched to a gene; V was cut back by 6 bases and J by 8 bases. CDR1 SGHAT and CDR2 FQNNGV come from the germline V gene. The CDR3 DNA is TGTGCCAGCAGAACGTTACCGGGACTAGCGGGGGGGCATGAGCAGTTCTTC. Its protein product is CASRTLPGLAGGHEQFF.

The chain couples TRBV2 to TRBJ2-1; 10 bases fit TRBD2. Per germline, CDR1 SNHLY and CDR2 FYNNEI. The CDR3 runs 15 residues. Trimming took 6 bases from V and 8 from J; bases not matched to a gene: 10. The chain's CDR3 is CASRTKAGGPDEQFF. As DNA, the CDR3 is TGTGCCAGCAGGACTAAAGCGGGGGGGCCCGATGAGCAGTTCTTC.

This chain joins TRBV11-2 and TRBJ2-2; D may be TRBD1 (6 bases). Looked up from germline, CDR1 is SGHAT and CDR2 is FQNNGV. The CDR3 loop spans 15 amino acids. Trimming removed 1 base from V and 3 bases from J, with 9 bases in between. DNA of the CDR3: TGTGCCAGCAGCTTAGTGGGGGCCGACACCGGGGAGCTGTTTTTT. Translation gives CASSLVGADTGELFF.

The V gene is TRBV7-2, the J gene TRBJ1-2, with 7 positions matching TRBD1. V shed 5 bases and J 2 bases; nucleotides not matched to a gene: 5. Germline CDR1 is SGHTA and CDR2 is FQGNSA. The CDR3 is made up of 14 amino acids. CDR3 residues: CASSRTGQNYGYTF. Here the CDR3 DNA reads TGTGCCAGCAGCCGGACGGGACAGAACTATGGCTACACCTTC.

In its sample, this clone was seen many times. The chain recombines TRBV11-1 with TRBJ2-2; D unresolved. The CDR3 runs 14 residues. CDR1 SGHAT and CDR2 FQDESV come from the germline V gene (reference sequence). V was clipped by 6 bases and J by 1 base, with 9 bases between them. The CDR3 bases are TGTGCCAGCAGTGACCGACAGAACACCGGGGAGCTGTTTTTT. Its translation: CASSDRQNTGELFF.

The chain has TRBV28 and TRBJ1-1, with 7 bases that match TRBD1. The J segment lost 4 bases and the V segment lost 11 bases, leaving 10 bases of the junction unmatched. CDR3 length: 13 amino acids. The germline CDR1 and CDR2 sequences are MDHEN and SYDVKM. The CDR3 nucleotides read TGTGCCGTCGAGGAGGGGGCCGGCACTGAAGCTTTCTTT. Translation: CAVEEGAGTEAFF.

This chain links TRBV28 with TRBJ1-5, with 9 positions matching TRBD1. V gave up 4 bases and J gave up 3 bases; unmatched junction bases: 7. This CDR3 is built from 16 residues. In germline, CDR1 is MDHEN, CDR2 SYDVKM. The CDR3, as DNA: TGTGCCAGCAGTTCGACAAACAGGGGGCACAATCAGCCCCAGCATTTT. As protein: CASSSTNRGHNQPQHF.

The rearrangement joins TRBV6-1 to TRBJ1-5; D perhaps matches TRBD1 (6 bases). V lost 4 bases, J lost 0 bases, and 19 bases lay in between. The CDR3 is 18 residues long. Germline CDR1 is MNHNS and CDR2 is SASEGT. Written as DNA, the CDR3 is TGTGCCAGCAGTGGGCCCGGACAGAAATCTTATAGCAATCAGCCCCAGCATTTT. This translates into CASSGPGQKSYSNQPQHF.

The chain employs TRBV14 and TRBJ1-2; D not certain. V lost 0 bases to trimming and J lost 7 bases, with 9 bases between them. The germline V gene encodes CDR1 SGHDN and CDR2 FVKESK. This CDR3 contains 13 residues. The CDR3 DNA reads TGTGCCAGCAGCCAAGATTTTGGCGGTGGCTACACCTTC. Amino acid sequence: CASSQDFGGGYTF.

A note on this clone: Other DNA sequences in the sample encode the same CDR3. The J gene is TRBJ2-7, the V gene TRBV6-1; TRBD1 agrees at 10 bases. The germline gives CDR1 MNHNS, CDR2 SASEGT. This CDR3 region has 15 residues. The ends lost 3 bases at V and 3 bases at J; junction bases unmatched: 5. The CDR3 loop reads CASSDPDRGLYEQYF. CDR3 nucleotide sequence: TGTGCCAGCAGTGACCCCGACAGGGGGCTCTACGAGCAGTACTTC.